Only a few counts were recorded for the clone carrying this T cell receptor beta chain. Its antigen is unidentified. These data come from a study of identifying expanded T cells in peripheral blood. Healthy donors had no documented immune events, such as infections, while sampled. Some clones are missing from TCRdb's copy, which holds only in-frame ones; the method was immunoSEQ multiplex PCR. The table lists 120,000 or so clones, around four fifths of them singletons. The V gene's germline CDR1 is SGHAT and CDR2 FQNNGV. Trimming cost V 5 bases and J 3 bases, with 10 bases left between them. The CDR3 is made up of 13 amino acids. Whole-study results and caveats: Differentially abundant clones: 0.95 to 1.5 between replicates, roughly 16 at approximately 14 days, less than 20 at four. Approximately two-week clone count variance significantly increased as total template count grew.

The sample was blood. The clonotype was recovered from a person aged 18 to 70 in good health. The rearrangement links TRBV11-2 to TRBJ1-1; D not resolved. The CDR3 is CASSLSLDTEAFF. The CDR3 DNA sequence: TGTGCCAGCAGCCTTTCCTTGGACACTGAAGCTTTCTTT.